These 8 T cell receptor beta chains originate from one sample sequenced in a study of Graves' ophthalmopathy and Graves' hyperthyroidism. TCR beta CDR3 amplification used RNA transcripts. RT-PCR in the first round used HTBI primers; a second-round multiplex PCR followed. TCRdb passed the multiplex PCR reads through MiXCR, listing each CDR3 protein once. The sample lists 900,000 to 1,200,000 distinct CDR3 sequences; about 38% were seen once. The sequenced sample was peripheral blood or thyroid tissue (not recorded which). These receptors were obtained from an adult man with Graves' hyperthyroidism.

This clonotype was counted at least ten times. The DNA for the CDR3 is TGCAGTGCTAGATACGGGAGTCACTATGGCTACACCTTC. Its protein product is CSARYGSHYGYTF. The V and J genes are TRBV20-1 and TRBJ1-2, with unresolved D. Trimming removed 2 bases from V and 3 bases from J, with 10 bases in between. Per germline, CDR1 DFQATT and CDR2 SNEGSKA (reference sequence). The CDR3 contains 13 residues.

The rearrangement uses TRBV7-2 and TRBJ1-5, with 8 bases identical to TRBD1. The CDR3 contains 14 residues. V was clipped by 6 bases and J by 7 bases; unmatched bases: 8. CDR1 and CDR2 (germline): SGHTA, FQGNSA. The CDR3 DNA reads TGTGCCAGCAGTGGACAGGGCAGAGGCCAGCCCCAGCATTTT. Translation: CASSGQGRGQPQHF.

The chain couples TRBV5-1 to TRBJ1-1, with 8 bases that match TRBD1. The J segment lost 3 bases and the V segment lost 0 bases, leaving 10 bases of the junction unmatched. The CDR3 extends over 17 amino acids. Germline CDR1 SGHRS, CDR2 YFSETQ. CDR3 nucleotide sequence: TGCGCCAGCAGCTTGGTAGGACAGGGCAGGGGAGACACTGAAGCTTTCTTT. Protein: CASSLVGQGRGDTEAFF.

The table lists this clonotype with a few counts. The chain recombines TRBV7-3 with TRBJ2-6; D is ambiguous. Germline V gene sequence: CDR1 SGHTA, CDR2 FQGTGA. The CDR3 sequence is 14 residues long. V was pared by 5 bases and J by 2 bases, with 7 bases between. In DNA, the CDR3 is TGTGCCAGCAGCCGGACCGCTGGGGCCAACGTCCTGACTTTC. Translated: CASSRTAGANVLTF.

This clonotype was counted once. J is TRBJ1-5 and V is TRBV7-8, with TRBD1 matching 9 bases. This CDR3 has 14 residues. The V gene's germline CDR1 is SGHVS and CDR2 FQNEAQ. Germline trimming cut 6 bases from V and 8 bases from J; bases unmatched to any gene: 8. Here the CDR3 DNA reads TGTGCCAGCAGGTCTGGGACAGGGATTGAGCCCCAGCATTTT. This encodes CASRSGTGIEPQHF.

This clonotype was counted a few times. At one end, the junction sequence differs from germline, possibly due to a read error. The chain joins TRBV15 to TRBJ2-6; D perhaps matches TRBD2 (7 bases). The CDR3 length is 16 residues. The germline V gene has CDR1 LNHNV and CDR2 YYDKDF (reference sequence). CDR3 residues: CATSNSRRGGANILTF. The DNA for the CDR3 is TGTGCCACCAGCAATAGTAGGCGTGGGGGGGCCAACATCCTGACTTTC.

CDR3 sequence: CASNSVVREGPPYEQYF. CDR3 sequence (DNA): TGTGCCAGCAACTCCGTTGTGCGGGAGGGCCCCCCCTACGAGCAGTACTTC. The J gene is TRBJ2-7, the V gene TRBV11-2, with 9 bases aligning to TRBD2. Germline CDR1 and CDR2: SGHAT and FQNNGV. Unmatched junction bases numbered 15, after V lost 7 bases and J lost 2 bases. The CDR3 is 17 amino acids.

CDR3 sequence (DNA): TGTGCCAGCAGTGAAGAGCCAAGGGCCCTCCACTTT. Translating it yields CASSEEPRALHF. This chain joins TRBV2 and TRBJ1-6; the D is unclear. In germline, CDR1 is SNHLY, CDR2 FYNNEI. The V end lost 1 base, the J end lost 14 bases, and 9 bases lay between the germline ends. This CDR3 region has 12 residues. Supplemented by reference TRBV2 and TRBJ1-6, the full variable domain reads EPEVTQTPSHQVTQMGQEVILRCVPISNHLYFYWYRQILGQKVEFLVSFYNNEISEKSEIFDDQFSVERPDGSNFTLKIRSTKLEDSAMYFCASSEEPRALHFGNGTRLTVT.